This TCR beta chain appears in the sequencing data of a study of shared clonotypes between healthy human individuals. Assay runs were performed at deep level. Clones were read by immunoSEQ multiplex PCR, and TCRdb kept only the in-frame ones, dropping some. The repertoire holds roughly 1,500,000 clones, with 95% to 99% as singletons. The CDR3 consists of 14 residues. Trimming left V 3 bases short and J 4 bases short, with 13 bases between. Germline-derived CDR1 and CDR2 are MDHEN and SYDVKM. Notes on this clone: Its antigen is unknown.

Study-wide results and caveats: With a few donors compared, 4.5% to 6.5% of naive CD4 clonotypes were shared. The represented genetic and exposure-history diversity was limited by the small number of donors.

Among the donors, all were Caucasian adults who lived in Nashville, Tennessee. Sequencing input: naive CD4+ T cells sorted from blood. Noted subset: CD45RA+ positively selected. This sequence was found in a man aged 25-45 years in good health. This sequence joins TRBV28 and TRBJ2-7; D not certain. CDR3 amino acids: CASSLVTVKYEQYF. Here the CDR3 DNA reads TGTGCCAGCAGTTTGGTGACGGTCAAGTACGAGCAGTACTTC. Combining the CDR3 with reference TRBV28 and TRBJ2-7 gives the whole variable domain DVKVTQSSRYLVKRTGEKVFLECVQDMDHENMFWYRQDPGLGLRLIYFSYDVKMKEKGDIPEGYSVSREKKERFSLILESASTNQTSMYLCASSLVTVKYEQYFGPGTRLTVT.